The clone carrying this T cell receptor (beta chain) was counted ten times or more. This sample stems from a study of T cells in Graves' hyperthyroidism and ophthalmopathy. The germline gives CDR1 SQVTM, CDR2 ANQGSEA. The V end lost 4 bases, the J end lost 2 bases, and 5 bases lay between the germline ends. This CDR3 is built from 11 residues. Amplification targeted TCR beta CDR3 regions from RNA transcripts. The primer set for the first-round RT-PCR of the TCR CDR3 was HTBI. Using its own MiXCR run on the multiplex PCR reads, TCRdb lists one record per CDR3 protein. The sample includes a few hundred thousand distinct CDR3 sequences, about 20% of them seen just once.

The chain uses TRBV29-1 and TRBJ2-5; the D is unclear. The sequence was obtained from a young man with Graves' hyperthyroidism. Sequenced material: blood. In DNA form, the CDR3 reads TGCAGCGTTGGCTTACAAGAGACCCAGTACTTC. It specifies CSVGLQETQYF.